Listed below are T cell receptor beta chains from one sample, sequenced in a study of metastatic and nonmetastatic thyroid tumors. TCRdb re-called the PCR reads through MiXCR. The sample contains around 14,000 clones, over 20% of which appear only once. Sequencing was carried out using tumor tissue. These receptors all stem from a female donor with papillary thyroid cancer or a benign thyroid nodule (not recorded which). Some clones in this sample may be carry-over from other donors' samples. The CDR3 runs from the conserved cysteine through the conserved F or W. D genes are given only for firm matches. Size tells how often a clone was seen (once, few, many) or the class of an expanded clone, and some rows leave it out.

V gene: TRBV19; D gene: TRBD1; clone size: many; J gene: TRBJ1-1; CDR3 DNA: TGTGCCAGTGGGACAGCGATGAACACTGAAGCTTTCTTT; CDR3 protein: CASGTAMNTEAFF
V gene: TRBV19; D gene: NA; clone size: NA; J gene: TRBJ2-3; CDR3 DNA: TGTGCCAGTAACGAGACGGCGGGAAGAGAAGATACGCAGTATTTT; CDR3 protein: CASNETAGREDTQYF
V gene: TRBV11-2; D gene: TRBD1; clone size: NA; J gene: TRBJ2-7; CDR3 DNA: TGTGCCAGCAGCTTAGATGACCCCCACAGGGGGAATTTATACGAGCAGTACTTC; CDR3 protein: CASSLDDPHRGNLYEQYF
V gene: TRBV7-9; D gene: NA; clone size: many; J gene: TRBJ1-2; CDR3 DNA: TGTGCCAGCAGCTTAGGCGGGTACAATGGCTACACCTTC; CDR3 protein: CASSLGGYNGYTF
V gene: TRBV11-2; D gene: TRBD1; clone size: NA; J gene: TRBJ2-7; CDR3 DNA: TGTGCCAGCAGCTTTATGGGGACAGGGTCCAGTAGCGAGCAGTACTTC; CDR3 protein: CASSFMGTGSSSEQYF
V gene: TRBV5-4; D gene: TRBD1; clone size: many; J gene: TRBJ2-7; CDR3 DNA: TGTGCCAGCAGCCCTATGACAGGGCCCGAGCAGTACTTC; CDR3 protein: CASSPMTGPEQYF
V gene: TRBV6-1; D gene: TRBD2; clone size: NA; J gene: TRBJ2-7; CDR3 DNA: TGTGCCAGCAGTCTGCTTCTAGCGGGGTCGAGCTCCTACGAGCAGTACTTC; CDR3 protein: CASSLLLAGSSSYEQYF
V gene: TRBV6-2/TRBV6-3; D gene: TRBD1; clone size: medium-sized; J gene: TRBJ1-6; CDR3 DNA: TGTGCCAGCAGTGACAGGGTAGCGAATTCACCCCTCCACTTT; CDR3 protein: CASSDRVANSPLHF
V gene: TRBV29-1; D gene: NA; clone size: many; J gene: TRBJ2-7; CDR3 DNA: TGCAGCGTTGAAACGGACTCCTACGAGCAGTACTTC; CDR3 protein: CSVETDSYEQYF
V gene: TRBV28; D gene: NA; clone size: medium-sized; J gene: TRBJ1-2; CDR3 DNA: TGTGCCAGCAGCCCAGGGACGGGATATGGCTACACCTTC; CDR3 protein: CASSPGTGYGYTF
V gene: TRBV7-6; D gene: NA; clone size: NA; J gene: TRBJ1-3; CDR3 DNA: TGTGCCAGCAGCCCCGGAAACACCATATATTTT; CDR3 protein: CASSPGNTIYF
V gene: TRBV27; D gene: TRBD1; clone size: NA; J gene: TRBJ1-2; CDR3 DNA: TGTGCCAGCAATACGTTTGACAGGGACTATGGCTACACCTTC; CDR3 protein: CASNTFDRDYGYTF
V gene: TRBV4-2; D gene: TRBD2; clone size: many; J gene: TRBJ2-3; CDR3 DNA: TGTGCCAGCAGCCACGCGGGGACTAGCGGGAGGACAGATACGCAGTATTTT; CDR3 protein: CASSHAGTSGRTDTQYF
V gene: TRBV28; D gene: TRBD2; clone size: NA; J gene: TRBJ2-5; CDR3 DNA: TGTGCCAGCAGCTCTGGACTAGCGGGAGTGAAGACCCAGTACTTC; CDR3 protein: CASSSGLAGVKTQYF
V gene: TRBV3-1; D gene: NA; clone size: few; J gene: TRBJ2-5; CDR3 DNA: TGTGCCAGCAGCCAAGAACGGCGAGCTGGGACCCAGTACTTC; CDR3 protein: CASSQERRAGTQYF
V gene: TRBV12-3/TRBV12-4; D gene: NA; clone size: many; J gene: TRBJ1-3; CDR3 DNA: TGTGCCAGCAGTTTATCGGGGGGAAACACCATATATTTT; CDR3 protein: CASSLSGGNTIYF
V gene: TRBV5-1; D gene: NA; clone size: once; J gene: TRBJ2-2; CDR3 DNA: TGCGCCAGCAGCCCGGAAGGGGCCGGGGAGCTGTTTTTT; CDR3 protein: CASSPEGAGELFF
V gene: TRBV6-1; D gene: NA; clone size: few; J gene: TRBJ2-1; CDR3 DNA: TGTGCCAGCAGCGCTCAGTTAATGCATGAGCAGTTCTTC; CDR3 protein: CASSAQLMHEQFF
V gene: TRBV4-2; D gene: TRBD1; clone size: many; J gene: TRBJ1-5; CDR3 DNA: TGTGCCAGCAGCCATCTCGGACAGGGCAATCAGCCCCAGCATTTT; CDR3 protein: CASSHLGQGNQPQHF
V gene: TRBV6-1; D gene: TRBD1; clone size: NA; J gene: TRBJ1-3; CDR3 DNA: TGTGCCAGCAGTGACCCTCAGGGGGCGCGTGGAAACACCATATATTTT; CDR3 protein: CASSDPQGARGNTIYF
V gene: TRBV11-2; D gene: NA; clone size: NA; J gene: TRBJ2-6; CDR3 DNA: TGTGCCAGCAGCTCATCGGGACCATTAGTCGCTGGGGCCAACGTCCTGACTTTC; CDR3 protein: CASSSSGPLVAGANVLTF
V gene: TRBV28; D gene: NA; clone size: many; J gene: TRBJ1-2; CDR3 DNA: TGTGCCAGCAGTCTAAGACAGGACAGCCTCTATGGCTACACCTTC; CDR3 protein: CASSLRQDSLYGYTF
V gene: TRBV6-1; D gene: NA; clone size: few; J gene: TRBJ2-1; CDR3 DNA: TGTGCCAGCAGTGTCGCGGGGTACAATGAGCAGTTCTTC; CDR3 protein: CASSVAGYNEQFF
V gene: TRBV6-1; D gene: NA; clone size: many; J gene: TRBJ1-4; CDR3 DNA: TGTGCCACTGTCAGTAGGAACGAAAAACTGTTTTTT; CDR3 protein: CATVSRNEKLFF
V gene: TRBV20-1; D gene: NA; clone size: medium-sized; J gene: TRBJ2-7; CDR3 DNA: TGCAGTGCTAGAGTTCGGTTTGTTGAGCAGTACTTC; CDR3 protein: CSARVRFVEQYF
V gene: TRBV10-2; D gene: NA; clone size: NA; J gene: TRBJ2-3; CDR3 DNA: TGCGCCAGCAGTGAGGCCGATACGCAGTATTTT; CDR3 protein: CASSEADTQYF
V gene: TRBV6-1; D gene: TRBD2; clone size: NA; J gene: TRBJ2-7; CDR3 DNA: TGTGCCAGCAGTGAAAGACTAGCGGGTTCCTACGAGCAGTACTTC; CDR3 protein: CASSERLAGSYEQYF
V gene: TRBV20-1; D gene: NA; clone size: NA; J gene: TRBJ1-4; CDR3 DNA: TGCAGTGCTGGAGATTATGACAGGGAAAAACTGTTTTTT; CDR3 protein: CSAGDYDREKLFF
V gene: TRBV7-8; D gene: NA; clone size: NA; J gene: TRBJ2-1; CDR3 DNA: TGTGCCAGCAGCTCAGGGGACCGTGAGCAGTTCTTC; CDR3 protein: CASSSGDREQFF
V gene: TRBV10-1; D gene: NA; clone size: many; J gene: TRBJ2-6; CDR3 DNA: TGCGCCAGCAGTGAGGACTCTGGGGCCAACGTCCTGACTTTC; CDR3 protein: CASSEDSGANVLTF
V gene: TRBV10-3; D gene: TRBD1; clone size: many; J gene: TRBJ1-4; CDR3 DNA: TGTGCCATCAGTGGGACAGGGAATGAAAAACTGTTTTTT; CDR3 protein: CAISGTGNEKLFF
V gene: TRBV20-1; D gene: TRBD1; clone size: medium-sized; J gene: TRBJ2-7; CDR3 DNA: TGCAGTGCTTCCCCGGGACAGGGGGCCTACGAGCAGTACTTC; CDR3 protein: CSASPGQGAYEQYF
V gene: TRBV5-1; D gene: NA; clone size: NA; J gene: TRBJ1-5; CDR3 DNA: TGCGCCAGCAGCTTGGCGCGGGGGCAGCCCCAGCATTTT; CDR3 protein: CASSLARGQPQHF
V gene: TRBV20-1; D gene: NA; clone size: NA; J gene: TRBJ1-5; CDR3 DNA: TGCAGTGCTAGACGGGCGGGGGGCCAGCCCCAGCATTTT; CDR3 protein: CSARRAGGQPQHF
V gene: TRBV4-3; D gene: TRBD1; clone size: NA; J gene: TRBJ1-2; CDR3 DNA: TGCGCCAGCAGCCAAGTAACCATGACAGGGGCGGGCTATGGCTACACCTTC; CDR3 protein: CASSQVTMTGAGYGYTF
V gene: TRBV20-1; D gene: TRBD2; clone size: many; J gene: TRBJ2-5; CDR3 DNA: TGCAGTGCCAGAGGATGGGGGAAGACTAGCGGGGGCACGTACTTC; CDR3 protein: CSARGWGKTSGGTYF
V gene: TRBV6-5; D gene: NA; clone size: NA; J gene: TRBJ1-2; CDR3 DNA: TGTGCCAGCAGTTACTCGAGTCCTTCTAACTATGGCTACACCTTC; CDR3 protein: CASSYSSPSNYGYTF
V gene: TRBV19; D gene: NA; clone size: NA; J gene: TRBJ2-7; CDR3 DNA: TGTGCCAGTAGTATAGAAAGCGGGCCCTACGAGCAGTACTTC; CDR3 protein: CASSIESGPYEQYF
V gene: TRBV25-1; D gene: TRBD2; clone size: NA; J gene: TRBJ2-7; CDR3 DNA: TGTGCCAGCAGTGGTAGCGGGAGTTGGGTCGAGCAGTACTTC; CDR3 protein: CASSGSGSWVEQYF
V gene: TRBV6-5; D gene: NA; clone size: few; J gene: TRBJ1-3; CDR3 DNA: TGTGCCAGCAGTTCTCAGGGACATGGAAACACCATATATTTT; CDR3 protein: CASSSQGHGNTIYF
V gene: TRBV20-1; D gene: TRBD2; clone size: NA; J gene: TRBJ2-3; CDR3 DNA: TGCAGTGCTAAGACTAGCGGGATGGTAGATACGCAGTATTTT; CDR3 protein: CSAKTSGMVDTQYF
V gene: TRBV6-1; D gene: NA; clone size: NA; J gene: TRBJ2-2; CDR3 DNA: TGTGCCAGCAGTACCCTGGACGGGAACACCGGGGAGCTGTTTTTT; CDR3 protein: CASSTLDGNTGELFF
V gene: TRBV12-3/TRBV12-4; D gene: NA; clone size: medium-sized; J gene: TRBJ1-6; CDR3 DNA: TGTGCCAGCAGTTTCGTGGGGAGCCCCTATAATTCACCCCTCCACTTT; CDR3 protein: CASSFVGSPYNSPLHF
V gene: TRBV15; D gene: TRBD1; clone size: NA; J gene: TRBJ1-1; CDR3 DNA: TGTGCCACCAGCCCCCGGGACAGGTACCCGTCTTTCTTT; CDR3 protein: CATSPRDRYPSFF
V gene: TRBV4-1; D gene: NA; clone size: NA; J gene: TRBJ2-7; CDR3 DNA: TGCGCCAGCAGCCAAGATGCCAGCAACCTCTACGAGCAGTACTTC; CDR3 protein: CASSQDASNLYEQYF
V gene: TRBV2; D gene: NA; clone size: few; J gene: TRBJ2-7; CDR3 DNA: TGTGCCAGCGTAGACAGGATCTACGAGCAGTACTTC; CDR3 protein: CASVDRIYEQYF
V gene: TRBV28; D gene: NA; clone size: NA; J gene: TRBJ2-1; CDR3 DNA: TGTGCCAGCAGTCCCGGGGCTTCCAATGAGCAGTTCTTC; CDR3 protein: CASSPGASNEQFF
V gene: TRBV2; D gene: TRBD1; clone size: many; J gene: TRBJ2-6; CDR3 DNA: TGTGCCAGCAGTGATGGGACAGTAATACTATCTGGGGCCAACGTCCTGACTTTC; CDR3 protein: CASSDGTVILSGANVLTF
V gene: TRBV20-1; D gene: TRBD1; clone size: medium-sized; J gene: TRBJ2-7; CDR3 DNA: TGCAGTGCCCGACTCGACAGGGGGCCTTTGTACGAGCAGTACTTC; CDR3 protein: CSARLDRGPLYEQYF
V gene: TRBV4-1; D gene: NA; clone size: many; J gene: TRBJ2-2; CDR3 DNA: TGCGCCAGCAGCCAGGGAAGAGGACAGAAGCGCGGGGAGCTGTTTTTT; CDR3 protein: CASSQGRGQKRGELFF
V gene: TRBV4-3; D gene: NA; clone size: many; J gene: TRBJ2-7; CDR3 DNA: TGCGCCAGCAGCCAAGATAGGGCCTCCTCGGAGCAGTACTTC; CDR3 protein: CASSQDRASSEQYF
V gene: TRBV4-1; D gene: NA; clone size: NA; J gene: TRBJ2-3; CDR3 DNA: TGCGCCAGCAGCCAAGCTCCCGGATTTACAGATACGCAGTATTTT; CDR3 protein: CASSQAPGFTDTQYF
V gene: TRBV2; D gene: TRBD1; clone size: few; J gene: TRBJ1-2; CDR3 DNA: TGTGCCAGCACCCCCAGGGGGGTAGGGGGCTACACCTTC; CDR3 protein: CASTPRGVGGYTF
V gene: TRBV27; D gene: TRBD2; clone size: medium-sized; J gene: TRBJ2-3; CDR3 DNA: TGTGCCAGCAGTCCAAGCGGGGCGGAATTTCATACGCAGTATTTT; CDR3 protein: CASSPSGAEFHTQYF
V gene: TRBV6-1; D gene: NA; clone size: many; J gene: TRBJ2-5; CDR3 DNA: TGTGCCAGCATTGGGACGTACCAAGAGACCCAGTACTTC; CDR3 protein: CASIGTYQETQYF
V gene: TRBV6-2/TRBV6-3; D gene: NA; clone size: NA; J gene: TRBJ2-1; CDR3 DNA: TGTGCCAGCAGTTACTCGATTGGGAATGAGCAGTTCTTC; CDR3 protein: CASSYSIGNEQFF
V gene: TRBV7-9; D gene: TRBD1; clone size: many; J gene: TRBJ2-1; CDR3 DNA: TGTGCCAGCGGGTCCGTCGGGACAGGGAACAATGAGCAGTTCTTC; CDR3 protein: CASGSVGTGNNEQFF